One T cell receptor (beta chain) is described in this entry. Its specificity is not known. Oncomine TCR Beta short-read sequencing was applied to DNA from cultured CD4+ T cells. TCRdb recomputed calls from the PCR reads with MiXCR, one row per CDR3 protein. Altogether around 16,000 distinct CDR3 sequences are present, roughly four fifths being singletons, with the ten largest covering more than 9%. This entry comes from a study of vaccination and CD4 T cells after COVID-19. About the study: Control cultures, each given a CEFX pool, an HIV-1 Nef pool, or no peptide, were included.

This sample's treatment: approximately 9-day PBMC culture with coronavirus spike peptide pools or control peptides (ViraFEST assay). Culture conditions combined roughly 2 million PBMCs per well with roughly 10 IU/ml IL-2 and roughly 10 ug/ml peptide pools. The clonotype comes from a human donor who received a COVID-19 vaccine. This specimen consisted of CD4+ T cells from blood, cultured in vitro, obtained after SARS-CoV-2 vaccination.

CDR3 in DNA: TGCAGTGCTAGACCCGGGACTAGCCCCTACGAGCAGTACTTC. Encoded protein: CSARPGTSPYEQYF. The chain couples TRBV20-1 to TRBJ2-7, with 9 bases matching TRBD2. This CDR3 comprises 14 residues. In germline, CDR1 is DFQATT, CDR2 SNEGSKA (reference sequence). V shed 2 bases, J shed 2 bases, and the junction held 4 bases outside the gene matches.